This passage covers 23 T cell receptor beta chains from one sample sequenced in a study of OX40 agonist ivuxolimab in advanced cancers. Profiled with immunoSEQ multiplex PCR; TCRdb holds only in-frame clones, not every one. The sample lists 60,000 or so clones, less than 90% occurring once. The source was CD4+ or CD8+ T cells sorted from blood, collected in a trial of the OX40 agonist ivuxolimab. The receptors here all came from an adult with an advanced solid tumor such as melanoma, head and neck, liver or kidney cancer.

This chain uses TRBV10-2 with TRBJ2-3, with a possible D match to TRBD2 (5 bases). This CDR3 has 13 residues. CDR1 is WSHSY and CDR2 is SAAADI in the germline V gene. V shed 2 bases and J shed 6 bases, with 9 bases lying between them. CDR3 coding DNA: TGCGCCAGCAGTGAGGTGGTAGCGGATACGCAGTATTTT. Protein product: CASSEVVADTQYF.

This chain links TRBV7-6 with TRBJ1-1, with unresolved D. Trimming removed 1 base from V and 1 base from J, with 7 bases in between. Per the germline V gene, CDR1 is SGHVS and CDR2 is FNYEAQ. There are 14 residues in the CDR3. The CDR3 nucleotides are TGTGCCAGCAGCTTAGAAGGGTCGAACACTGAAGCTTTCTTT. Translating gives CASSLEGSNTEAFF. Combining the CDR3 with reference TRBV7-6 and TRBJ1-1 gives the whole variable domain GAGVSQSPRYKVTKRGQDVALRCDPISGHVSLYWYRQALGQGPEFLTYFNYEAQQDKSGLPNDRFSAERPEGSISTLTIQRTEQRDSAMYRCASSLEGSNTEAFFGQGTRLTVV.

CDR3 DNA sequence: TGTGCTAGTGCACTGAGGGGGGAAGAGACCCAGTACTTC. Protein sequence: CASALRGEETQYF. The rearrangement uses TRBV12-5 and TRBJ2-5; D might be TRBD1 or TRBD2, each matching 6 bases. CDR1 LGHNT and CDR2 FRNRAP come from the germline V gene. Trimming cost V 7 bases and J 3 bases, with 12 bases left between them. CDR3 length: 13 residues. The full variable domain, with the rest looked up from reference TRBV12-5 and TRBJ2-5, is DARVTQTPRHKVTEMGQEVTMRCQPILGHNTVFWYRQTMMQGLELLAYFRNRAPLDDSGMPKDRFSAEMPDATLATLKIQPSEPRDSAVYFCASALRGEETQYFGPGTRLLVL.

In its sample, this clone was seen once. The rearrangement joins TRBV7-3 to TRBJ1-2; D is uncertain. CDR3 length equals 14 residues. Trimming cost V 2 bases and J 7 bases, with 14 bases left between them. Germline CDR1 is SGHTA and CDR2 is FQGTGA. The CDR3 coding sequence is TGTGCCAGCAGCTTATCTGGGGTTGTAGGTGGCTACACCTTC. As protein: CASSLSGVVGGYTF. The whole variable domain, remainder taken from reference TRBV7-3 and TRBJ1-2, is GAGVSQTPSNKVTEKGKYVELRCDPISGHTALYWYRQSLGQGPEFLIYFQGTGAADDSGLPNDRFFAVRPEGSVSTLKIQRTERGDSAVYLCASSLSGVVGGYTFGSGTRLTVV.

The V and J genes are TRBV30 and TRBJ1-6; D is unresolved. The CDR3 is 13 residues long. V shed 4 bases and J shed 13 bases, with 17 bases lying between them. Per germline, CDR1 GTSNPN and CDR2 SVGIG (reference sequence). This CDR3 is CAWKGDSRPPLHF. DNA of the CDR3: TGTGCCTGGAAAGGCGATAGCCGACCCCCCCTCCACTTT.

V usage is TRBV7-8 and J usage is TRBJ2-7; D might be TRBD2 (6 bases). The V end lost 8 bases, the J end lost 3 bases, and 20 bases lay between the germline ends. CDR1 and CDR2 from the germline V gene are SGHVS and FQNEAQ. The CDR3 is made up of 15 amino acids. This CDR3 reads CASRPPAGTIYEQYF. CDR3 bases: TGTGCCAGCCGACCTCCGGCGGGGACCATCTACGAGCAGTACTTC.

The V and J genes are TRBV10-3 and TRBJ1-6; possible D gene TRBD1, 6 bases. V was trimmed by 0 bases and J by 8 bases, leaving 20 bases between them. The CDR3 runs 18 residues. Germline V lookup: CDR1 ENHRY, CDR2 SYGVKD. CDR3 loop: CAISESMGGAFGDSPLHF. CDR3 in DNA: TGTGCCATCAGTGAGTCAATGGGGGGCGCGTTTGGGGATTCACCCCTCCACTTT.

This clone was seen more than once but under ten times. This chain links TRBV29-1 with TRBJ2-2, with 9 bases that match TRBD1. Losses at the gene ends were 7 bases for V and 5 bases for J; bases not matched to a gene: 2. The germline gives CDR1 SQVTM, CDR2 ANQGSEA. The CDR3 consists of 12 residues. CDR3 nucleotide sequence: TGCAGCGGAGGACAGGGGACCGGGGAGCTGTTTTTT. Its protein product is CSGGQGTGELFF.

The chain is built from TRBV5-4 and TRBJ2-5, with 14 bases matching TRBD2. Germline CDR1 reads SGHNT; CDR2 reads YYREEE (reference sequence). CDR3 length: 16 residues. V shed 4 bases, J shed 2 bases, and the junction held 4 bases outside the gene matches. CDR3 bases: TGTGCCAGCAGCGGGGGACTAGCGGGGGTTCAAGAGACCCAGTACTTC. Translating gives CASSGGLAGVQETQYF.

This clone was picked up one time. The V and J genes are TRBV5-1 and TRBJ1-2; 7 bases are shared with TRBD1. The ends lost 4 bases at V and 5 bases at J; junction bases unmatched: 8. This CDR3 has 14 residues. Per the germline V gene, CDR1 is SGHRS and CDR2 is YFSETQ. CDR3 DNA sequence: TGCGCCAGCAGCCCTGACAGGGCGTGGTATGGCTACACCTTC. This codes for CASSPDRAWYGYTF.

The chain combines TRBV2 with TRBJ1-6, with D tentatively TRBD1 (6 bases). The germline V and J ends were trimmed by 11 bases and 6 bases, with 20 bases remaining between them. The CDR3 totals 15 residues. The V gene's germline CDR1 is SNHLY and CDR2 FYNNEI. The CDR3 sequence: CAGALLGGFNSPLHF. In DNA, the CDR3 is TGTGCCGGGGCCCTACTAGGGGGGTTTAATTCACCCCTCCACTTT.

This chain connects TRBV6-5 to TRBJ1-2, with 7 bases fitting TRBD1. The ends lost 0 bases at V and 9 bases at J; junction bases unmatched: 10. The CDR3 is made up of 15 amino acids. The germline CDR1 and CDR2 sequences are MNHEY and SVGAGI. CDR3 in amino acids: CASSYSLAGGTSYTF. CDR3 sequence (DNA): TGTGCCAGCAGTTACTCGTTGGCAGGGGGGACAAGCTACACCTTC.

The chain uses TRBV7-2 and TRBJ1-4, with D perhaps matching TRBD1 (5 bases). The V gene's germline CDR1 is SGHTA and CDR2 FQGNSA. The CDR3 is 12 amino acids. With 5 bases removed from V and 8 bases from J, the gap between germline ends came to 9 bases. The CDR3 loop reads CASSLRAEKLFF. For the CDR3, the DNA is TGTGCCAGCAGCCTCAGGGCCGAAAAACTGTTTTTT.

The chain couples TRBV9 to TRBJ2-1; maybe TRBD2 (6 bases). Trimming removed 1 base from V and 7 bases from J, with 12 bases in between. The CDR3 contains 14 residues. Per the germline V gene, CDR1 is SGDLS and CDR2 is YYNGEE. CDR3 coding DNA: TGTGCCAGCAGCGTAAGCCTCCGGGAGAATGAGCAGTTCTTC. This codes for CASSVSLRENEQFF.

CDR3 sequence: CASSPSLGVVSEQYF. The DNA of the CDR3 is TGTGCCAGCTCACCAAGCTTGGGGGTGGTATCCGAGCAGTACTTC. V and J are TRBV18 and TRBJ2-7; D is perhaps TRBD1 or TRBD2 (5 bases each). Germline CDR1 and CDR2: KGHSH and LQKENI. CDR3 length equals 15 residues. Trimming left V 2 bases short and J 6 bases short, with 17 bases between.

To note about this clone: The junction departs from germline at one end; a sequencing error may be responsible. In DNA, the CDR3 is TGTGCTAGCAGCTCAGGAAGGGGGGGCCAAGAGACCCAGTACTTC. It encodes CASSSGRGGQETQYF. The V gene is TRBV7-7, the J gene TRBJ2-5, with a weak D call TRBD2 (7 bases). Germline V gene lookup returns CDR1 SSHAT and CDR2 FNYEAQ (reference sequence). The CDR3 is 15 residues long.

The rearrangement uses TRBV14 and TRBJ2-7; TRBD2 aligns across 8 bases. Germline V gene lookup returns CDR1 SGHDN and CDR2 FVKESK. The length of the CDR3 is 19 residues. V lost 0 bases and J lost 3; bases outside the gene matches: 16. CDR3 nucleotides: TGTGCCAGCAGCCAAGATAATAGCGGGGCCTATGACGGACACTACGAGCAGTACTTC. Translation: CASSQDNSGAYDGHYEQYF.

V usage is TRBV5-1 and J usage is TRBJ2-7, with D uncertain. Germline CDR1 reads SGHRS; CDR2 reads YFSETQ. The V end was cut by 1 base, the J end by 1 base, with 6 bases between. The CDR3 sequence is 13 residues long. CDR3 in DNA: TGCGCCAGCAGCTTGACAGTTTCCTACGAGCAGTACTTC. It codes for CASSLTVSYEQYF.

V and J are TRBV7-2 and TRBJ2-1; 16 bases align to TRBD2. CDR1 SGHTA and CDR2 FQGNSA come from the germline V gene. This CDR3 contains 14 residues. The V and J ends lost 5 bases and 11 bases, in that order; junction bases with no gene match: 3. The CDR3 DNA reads TGTGCCAGCAGCCTGGGACTAGCGGGGGGGCAGCAGTTCTTC. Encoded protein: CASSLGLAGGQQFF.

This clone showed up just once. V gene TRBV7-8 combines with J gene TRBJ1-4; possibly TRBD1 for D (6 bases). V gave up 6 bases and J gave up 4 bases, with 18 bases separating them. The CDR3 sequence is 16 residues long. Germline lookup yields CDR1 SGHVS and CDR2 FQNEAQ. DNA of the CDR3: TGTGCCAGCAGTGCCTACAGGGTGGGGTTTAATGAAAAACTGTTTTTT. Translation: CASSAYRVGFNEKLFF.

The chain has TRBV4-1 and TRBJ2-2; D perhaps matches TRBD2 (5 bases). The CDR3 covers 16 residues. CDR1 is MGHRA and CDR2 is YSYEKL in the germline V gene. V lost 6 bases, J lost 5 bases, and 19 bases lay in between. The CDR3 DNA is TGCGCCAGCAGGGATGATACGCCCTCGGGGACCGGGGAGCTGTTTTTT. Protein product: CASRDDTPSGTGELFF.

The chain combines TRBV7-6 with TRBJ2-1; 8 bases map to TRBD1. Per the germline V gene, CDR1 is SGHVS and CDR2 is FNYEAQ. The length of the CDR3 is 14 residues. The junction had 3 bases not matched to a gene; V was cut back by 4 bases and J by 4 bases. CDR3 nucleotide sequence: TGTGCCAGCAGCTCGCAGGGGGCTTACAATGAGCAGTTCTTC. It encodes CASSSQGAYNEQFF.

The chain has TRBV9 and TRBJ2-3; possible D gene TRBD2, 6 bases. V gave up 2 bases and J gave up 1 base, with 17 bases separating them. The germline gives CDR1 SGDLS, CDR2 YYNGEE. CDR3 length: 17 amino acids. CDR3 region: CASSVRDSPFRTDTQYF. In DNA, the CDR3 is TGTGCCAGCAGCGTGCGGGACTCACCTTTCCGCACAGATACGCAGTATTTT.